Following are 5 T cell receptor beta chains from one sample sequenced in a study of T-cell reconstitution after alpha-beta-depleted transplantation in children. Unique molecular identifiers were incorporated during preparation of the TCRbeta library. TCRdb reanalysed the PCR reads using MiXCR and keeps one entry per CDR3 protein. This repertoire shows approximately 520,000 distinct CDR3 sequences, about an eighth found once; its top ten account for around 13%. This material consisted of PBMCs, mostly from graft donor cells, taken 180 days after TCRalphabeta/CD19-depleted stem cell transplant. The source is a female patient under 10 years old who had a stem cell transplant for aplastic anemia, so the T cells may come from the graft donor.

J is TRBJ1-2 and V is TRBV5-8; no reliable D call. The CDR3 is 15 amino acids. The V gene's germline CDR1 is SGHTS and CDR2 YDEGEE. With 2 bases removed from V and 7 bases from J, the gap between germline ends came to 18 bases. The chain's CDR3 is CASSFRMVGWVGYTF. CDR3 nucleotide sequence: TGTGCCAGCAGCTTCAGAATGGTGGGATGGGTTGGCTACACCTTC.

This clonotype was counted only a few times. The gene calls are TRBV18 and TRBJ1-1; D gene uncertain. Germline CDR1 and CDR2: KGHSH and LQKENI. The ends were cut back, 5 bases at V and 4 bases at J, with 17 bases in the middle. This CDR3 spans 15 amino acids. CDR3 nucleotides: TGTGCCAGCTCATCAACCGGACGGAGATTCACTGAAGCTTTCTTT. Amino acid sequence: CASSSTGRRFTEAFF.

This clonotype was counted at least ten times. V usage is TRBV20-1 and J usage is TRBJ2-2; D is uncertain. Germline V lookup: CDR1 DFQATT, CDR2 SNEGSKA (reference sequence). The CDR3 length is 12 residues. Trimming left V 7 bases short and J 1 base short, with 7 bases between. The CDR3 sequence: CSVWENTGELFF. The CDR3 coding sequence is TGCAGTGTCTGGGAGAACACCGGGGAGCTGTTTTTT.

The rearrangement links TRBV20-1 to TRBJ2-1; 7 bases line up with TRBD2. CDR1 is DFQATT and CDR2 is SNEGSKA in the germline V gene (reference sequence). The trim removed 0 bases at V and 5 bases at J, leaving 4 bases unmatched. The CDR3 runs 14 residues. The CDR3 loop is CSARDTSANNEQFF. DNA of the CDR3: TGCAGTGCTAGAGACACTAGCGCGAACAATGAGCAGTTCTTC.

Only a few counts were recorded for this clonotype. The CDR3 nucleotides are TGTGCCAGCAGCCCTTTAGGACTAGCGGGTTACTACGAGCAGTACTTC. Encoded protein: CASSPLGLAGYYEQYF. This chain connects TRBV14 to TRBJ2-7; 11 nucleotides agree with TRBD2. Germline V gene sequence: CDR1 SGHDN, CDR2 FVKESK. The CDR3 covers 16 residues. The junction had 8 bases not matched to a gene; V was cut back by 4 bases and J by 3 bases. Looking up the rest from reference TRBV14 and TRBJ2-7 gives the full variable domain: EAGVTQFPSHSVIEKGQTVTLRCDPISGHDNLYWYRRVMGKEIKFLLHFVKESKQDESGMPNNRFLAERTGGTYSTLKVQPAELEDSGVYFCASSPLGLAGYYEQYFGPGTRLTVT.